The next 2 T cell receptor beta chains were all read from a single sample in a study of early T cells in non-severe SARS-CoV-2 infection. Each CDR3 protein gets one entry after TCRdb re-called the 5' RACE reads with MiXCR. The data contain around 70,000 distinct CDR3 sequences, less than 9.5% of them singletons. Material: whole blood. These receptors all stem from an adult who was a healthcare worker with PCR-confirmed SARS-CoV-2 infection or an uninfected control (not recorded which).

Only one count was recorded for this clonotype. The chain couples TRBV6-2 or TRBV6-3 to TRBJ2-1; D is unclear. Trimming took 7 bases from V and 0 from J, leaving 10 bases between them. The CDR3 extends over 14 amino acids. The germline gives CDR1 MNHEY, CDR2 SVGEGT. The CDR3 reads CASTPSYSYNEQFF. The CDR3 DNA sequence: TGTGCCAGCACCCCCTCCTACTCCTACAATGAGCAGTTCTTC.

This clonotype was seen many times. The chain is built from TRBV7-2 and TRBJ2-3; TRBD1 matches 8 bases. V dropped 5 bases and J dropped 4; count of bases not matched to a gene: 5. Germline V CDR1 and CDR2: SGHTA, FQGNSA. The CDR3 contains 14 residues. The CDR3 loop is CASSVTGAADTQYF. CDR3 coding DNA: TGTGCCAGCAGCGTGACAGGGGCGGCAGATACGCAGTATTTT.